These 20 T cell receptor beta chains were all obtained from the same sample, sequenced in a study of blood T cell repertoires in COVID-19 (dated by TCRdb to about 2020). Preparation of the library involved the immunoSEQ multiplex PCR assay. Here the immuneACCESS table is served through TCRdb, limited to in-frame sequences with V and J called. Missing clones are a known gap in these copies; in checked studies unresolved V genes cover under half, and the rest lacks a known reason. This sample is represented by about 150,000 clones; 75% to 90% of them were singletons. Jointly, the top ten make up over 2% of the sample. The specimen sequenced was peripheral blood. These receptors originate from a woman in her seventies with acute or convalescent COVID-19.

This clone was seen only once. The chain carries TRBV6-5 and TRBJ1-4; D remains unclear. Germline CDR1 reads MNHEY; CDR2 reads SVGAGI. This CDR3 is built from 15 residues. V shed 7 bases and J shed 7 bases, with 19 bases lying between them. CDR3 DNA: TGTGCCAGCAACCCCCGACCACAGAGAGTTGAAAAACTGTTTTTT. Translated: CASNPRPQRVEKLFF.

The CDR3 loop reads CASSPLYGRDTGELFF. DNA for the CDR3: TGTGCCAGCAGCCCACTATATGGGAGGGACACCGGGGAGCTGTTTTTT. The chain has TRBV11-1 and TRBJ2-2, with TRBD2 identical over 7 bases. V was clipped by 5 bases and J by 3 bases; unmatched bases: 9. The CDR3 spans 16 residues. CDR1 is SGHAT and CDR2 is FQDESV in the germline V gene (reference sequence).

This clone has only a few counts. In DNA form, the CDR3 reads TGTGCCAGCTCACCTCGAACGGCCCTGGCGGATTCCCAGCATTTT. The encoded protein is CASSPRTALADSQHF. The chain combines TRBV18 with TRBJ1-5; no clear D gene. Trimming took off 3 bases at V and 11 bases at J, with 20 bases between the two ends. The germline CDR1 and CDR2 sequences are KGHSH and LQKENI. CDR3 size: 15 residues.

The chain combines TRBV21-1 with TRBJ1-4; TRBD1 reflects the table's D call only, with no check against the DNA. TRBV21-1 is a listed pseudogene. The length of the CDR3 is 18 residues. The CDR3 sequence: CASTRVFSTPATNEKLFF. In DNA, the CDR3 is TGTGCCAGCACCAGGGTTTTCTCGACTCCCGCAACTAATGAAAAACTGTTTTTT.

The chain couples TRBV4-2 to TRBJ2-7; 11 bases match TRBD2. The CDR3 spans 17 residues. The germline V gene encodes CDR1 LGHNA and CDR2 YNFKEQ. V trimming: 3 bases; J trimming: 0 bases; junction bases outside the gene matches: 7. The CDR3 region has the DNA TGTGCCAGCAGCCACTCGACTAGCGGGGTACGCTCCTACGAGCAGTACTTC. Protein sequence: CASSHSTSGVRSYEQYF.

The rearrangement links TRBV14 to TRBJ2-5; TRBD2 might be the D (6 bases). V lost 1 base, J lost 6 bases, and 12 bases lay in between. Germline lookup yields CDR1 SGHDN and CDR2 FVKESK. CDR3 length: 14 residues. In DNA, the CDR3 is TGTGCCAGCAGCCAAGGTCGACTAGTCAAGACCCAGTACTTC. It specifies CASSQGRLVKTQYF.

This sequence joins TRBV7-9 and TRBJ2-3; 9 bases line up with TRBD2. With V trimmed by 5 bases and J by 4 bases, 16 bases remained unmatched. The V gene's germline CDR1 is SEHNR and CDR2 FQNEAQ (reference sequence). The CDR3 loop spans 18 amino acids. The CDR3 sequence is CASSARGGGGALPDTQYF. The CDR3 DNA reads TGTGCCAGCAGCGCCCGTGGGGGCGGGGGGGCCTTGCCAGATACGCAGTATTTT.

The genes are TRBV5-1 and TRBJ1-3; maybe TRBD1 (6 bases). The CDR3 is 14 amino acids. Germline V gene data show CDR1 as SGHRS and CDR2 as YFSETQ. The V and J ends lost 0 bases and 8 bases respectively, with 12 bases between them. This CDR3 reads CASSLEQGRHTIYF. CDR3 nucleotide sequence: TGCGCCAGCAGCTTGGAACAGGGAAGGCACACCATATATTTT.

This clone showed up just a few times. This chain uses TRBV7-9 with TRBJ2-2; 9 bases are shared with TRBD2. This CDR3 has 17 amino acids. CDR1 SEHNR and CDR2 FQNEAQ come from the germline V gene (reference sequence). V lost 2 bases, J lost 6 bases, and 10 bases stayed unmatched. CDR3 sequence: CASSLYLTSGLSGELFF. In DNA form, the CDR3 reads TGTGCCAGCAGCTTATATCTGACTAGCGGACTCTCCGGGGAGCTGTTTTTT. Full variable domain (rest looked up from reference TRBV7-9 and TRBJ2-2): DTGVSQNPRHKITKRGQNVTFRCDPISEHNRLYWYRQTLGQGPEFLTYFQNEAQLEKSRLLSDRFSAERPKGSFSTLEIQRTEQGDSAMYLCASSLYLTSGLSGELFFGEGSRLTVL.

The chain uses TRBV28 and TRBJ1-6; 7 bases fit TRBD1. Germline V gene lookup returns CDR1 MDHEN and CDR2 SYDVKM. The CDR3 spans 15 residues. Trimming cost V 2 bases and J 9 bases; bases outside gene matches: 7. CDR3 nucleotide sequence: TGTGCCAGCAGTTTACCCGGGACAGCGGCTTCACCCCTCCACTTT. Residues: CASSLPGTAASPLHF. Looking up the rest from reference TRBV28 and TRBJ1-6 gives the full variable domain: DVKVTQSSRYLVKRTGEKVFLECVQDMDHENMFWYRQDPGLGLRLIYFSYDVKMKEKGDIPEGYSVSREKKERFSLILESASTNQTSMYLCASSLPGTAASPLHFGNGTRLTVT.

This chain links TRBV19 with TRBJ2-2; 16 bases match TRBD2. The CDR3 contains 18 residues. J was trimmed by 6 bases and V by 5 bases; bases with no gene match: 9. Germline CDR1 LNHDA, CDR2 SQIVND (reference sequence). As DNA, the CDR3 is TGTGCCAGTAGTGTCGGGACTAGCGGGGGGGCTAAAGCCGGGGAGCTGTTTTTT. Residues: CASSVGTSGGAKAGELFF.

The genes are TRBV7-2 and TRBJ1-1, with D perhaps matching TRBD1 (6 bases). The germline V gene has CDR1 SGHTA and CDR2 FQGNSA. The V and J ends lost 5 bases and 3 bases respectively, with 10 bases between them. The CDR3 length is 13 residues. CDR3 bases: TGTGCCAGCAGCCGTGGGGGCTACACTGAAGCTTTCTTT. Amino acids: CASSRGGYTEAFF.

This sequence joins TRBV4-2 and TRBJ1-2; possibly TRBD1 for D (5 bases). CDR1 and CDR2 from the germline V gene are LGHNA and YNFKEQ. The V end lost 4 bases, the J end lost 3 bases, and 9 bases lay between the germline ends. This CDR3 spans 13 amino acids. The CDR3 sequence is CASSRGEDYGYTF. In nucleotides, the CDR3 is TGTGCCAGCAGCCGGGGGGAGGACTATGGCTACACCTTC.

The gene calls are TRBV10-3 and TRBJ1-2; 7 bases match TRBD1. V trimming: 11 bases; J trimming: 6 bases; junction bases outside the gene matches: 9. Germline lookup yields CDR1 ENHRY and CDR2 SYGVKD. CDR3 size: 12 residues. CDR3 DNA sequence: TGTGCCGTTCAAGGGGGCGCGGATGGCTACACCTTC. Translated: CAVQGGADGYTF.

The chain combines TRBV6-5 with TRBJ2-1; 8 bases line up with TRBD2. V shed 4 bases, J shed 8 bases, and the junction held 13 bases outside the gene matches. Germline V gene data show CDR1 as MNHEY and CDR2 as SVGAGI. The CDR3 has 16 residues. The CDR3 region has the DNA TGTGCCAGCAGTTGGGGTGATAGCGGGGTTGGGCATGAGCAGTTCTTC. Translation gives CASSWGDSGVGHEQFF.

The genes are TRBV9 and TRBJ1-6; perhaps TRBD1 as D (6 bases). The CDR3 is 16 amino acids. Trimming shortened V by 0 bases and J by 7 bases, and 14 bases separated the two germline ends. Germline values: CDR1 SGDLS, CDR2 YYNGEE. CDR3 region: CASSVAGTIGNSPLHF. The CDR3 DNA follows: TGTGCCAGCAGCGTAGCGGGGACAATCGGGAATTCACCCCTCCACTTT.

V and J are TRBV6-6 and TRBJ1-5, with a tentative D call TRBD1 (5 bases). CDR3 length: 16 amino acids. The V gene's germline CDR1 is MNHNY and CDR2 SVGAGI (reference sequence). The ends were cut back, 6 bases at V and 0 bases at J, with 15 bases in the middle. The DNA for the CDR3 is TGTGCCAGCAGACCCTATGGGGGGGATAGCAATCAGCCCCAGCATTTT. Protein product: CASRPYGGDSNQPQHF.

The rearrangement links TRBV20-1 to TRBJ1-5; TRBD1 is a possible D gene (5 bases). Trimming removed 3 bases from V and 1 base from J, with 16 bases in between. Germline CDR1 DFQATT, CDR2 SNEGSKA (reference sequence). The CDR3 length is 16 residues. The CDR3 reads CSASVGGGVSNQPQHF. CDR3 sequence (DNA): TGCAGTGCTAGTGTAGGTGGAGGGGTCAGCAATCAGCCCCAGCATTTT.

This rearrangement joins TRBV4-3 to TRBJ2-3, with 9 bases identical to TRBD2. V was clipped by 6 bases and J by 0 bases; unmatched bases: 13. The CDR3 loop spans 18 amino acids. Germline assignment: CDR1 LGHNA and CDR2 YSLEER. The CDR3 sequence is CASSLRLIAGASTDTQYF. CDR3 DNA sequence: TGCGCCAGCAGTCTTCGACTGATAGCGGGGGCCAGCACAGATACGCAGTATTTT.

The chain employs TRBV27 and TRBJ1-2; 7 bases are a match to TRBD1. This CDR3 is 14 amino acids long. V gave up 5 bases and J gave up 7 bases; unmatched junction bases: 10. Germline CDR1 is MNHEY and CDR2 is SMNVEV (reference sequence). For the CDR3, the DNA is TGTGCCAGCAGTGCCTTGGACAGGCCTTCTGGCTACACCTTC. Translated, it gives CASSALDRPSGYTF.